The present T cell receptor (beta chain) was sequenced within a study of blood T cell repertoires in COVID-19. The V and J ends lost 6 bases and 5 bases respectively, with 20 bases between them. The V gene's germline CDR1 is MNHNY and CDR2 SVGAGI (reference sequence). CDR3 length: 15 residues. This clone has a single count. TCRdb's table, derived via immunoSEQ multiplex PCR, lists solely in-frame clones and lacks some. Of 100,000 or so clones listed, 85% are singletons. Sequenced sample: peripheral blood. The chain has TRBV6-6 and TRBJ2-7, with D unclear. The receptor's source is a woman in her 70s with active or convalescent COVID-19. Here the CDR3 DNA reads TGTGCCAGCAGCCGTAGTCTGTCTGGGCCCAACGAGCAGTACTTC. Translated: CASSRSLSGPNEQYF.